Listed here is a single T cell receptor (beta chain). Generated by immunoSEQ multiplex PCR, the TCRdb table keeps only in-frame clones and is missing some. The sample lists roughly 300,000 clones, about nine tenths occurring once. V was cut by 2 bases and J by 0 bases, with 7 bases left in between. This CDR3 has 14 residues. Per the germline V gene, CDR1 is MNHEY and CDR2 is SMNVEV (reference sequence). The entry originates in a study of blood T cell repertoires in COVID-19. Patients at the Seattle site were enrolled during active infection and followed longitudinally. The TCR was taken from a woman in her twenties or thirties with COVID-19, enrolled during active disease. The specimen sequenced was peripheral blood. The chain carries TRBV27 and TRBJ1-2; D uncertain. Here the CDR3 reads CASSLDGSNYGYTF. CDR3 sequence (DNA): TGTGCCAGCAGTTTAGACGGGTCTAACTATGGCTACACCTTC.